The 10 T cell receptor beta chains below were found in one sample sequenced in a study of CD8+ T cells in alopecia areata. RNA extraction and reverse transcription yielded cDNA as sequencing template. TCRdb's copy holds only in-frame clones and misses some; the assay was immunoSEQ multiplex PCR. This table holds roughly 250,000 clones, roughly 69% found once. Sequencing used CD4+ T cells sorted from blood, obtained at week 0. The receptor source for this set is a human donor with alopecia areata.

In this sample, this clone turned up a few times. This rearrangement joins TRBV2 to TRBJ2-5; either TRBD1 or TRBD2 may supply D (5 bases each). The germline V gene has CDR1 SNHLY and CDR2 FYNNEI. The CDR3 loop spans 15 amino acids. Trimming took 6 bases from V and 4 from J, leaving 18 bases between them. CDR3 DNA: TGTGCCAGCAGGCCCGGGGCCCGACCAGGAGAGACCCAGTACTTC. As protein: CASRPGARPGETQYF.

The genes are TRBV18 and TRBJ2-7; D is possibly TRBD2 (5 bases). There are 15 residues in the CDR3. Germline CDR1 KGHSH, CDR2 LQKENI. V was pared by 3 bases and J by 3 bases, with 15 bases between. CDR3 sequence: CASSPYLRGLYEQYF. In DNA, the CDR3 is TGTGCCAGCTCACCCTACCTCCGGGGTCTCTACGAGCAGTACTTC.

The chain joins TRBV5-1 to TRBJ2-7; 14 nucleotides align to TRBD2. The CDR3 runs to 18 residues. The germline gives CDR1 SGHRS, CDR2 YFSETQ. The V gene end was trimmed by 1 base and the J gene end by 0 bases; junction bases not matched to a gene: 6. CDR3 amino acids: CASSLLTSGGASSYEQYF. CDR3 bases: TGCGCCAGCAGCTTGCTGACTAGCGGGGGGGCTAGCTCCTACGAGCAGTACTTC. Looking up the rest from reference TRBV5-1 and TRBJ2-7 gives the full variable domain: KAGVTQTPRYLIKTRGQQVTLSCSPISGHRSVSWYQQTPGQGLQFLFEYFSETQRNKGNFPGRFSGRQFSNSRSEMNVSTLELGDSALYLCASSLLTSGGASSYEQYFGPGTRLTVT.

This clone was seen only a few times. The chain has TRBV29-1 and TRBJ2-5; D might be TRBD1 (5 bases). Trimming removed 3 bases from V and 5 bases from J, with 13 bases in between. Germline V gene sequence: CDR1 SQVTM, CDR2 ANQGSEA. This CDR3 comprises 13 residues. CDR3 bases: TGCAGCGTTGAGGAGCAGGGAATGGAGACCCAGTACTTC. Its protein product is CSVEEQGMETQYF.

The chain couples TRBV7-9 to TRBJ2-2; D remains unclear. The length of the CDR3 is 16 residues. Per germline, CDR1 SEHNR and CDR2 FQNEAQ (reference sequence). The V end lost 7 bases, the J end lost 2 bases, and 17 bases lay between the germline ends. Here the CDR3 reads CASTFGSRPNTGELFF. In DNA, the CDR3 is TGTGCCAGCACCTTTGGATCTCGCCCCAACACCGGGGAGCTGTTTTTT.

This rearrangement joins TRBV5-4 to TRBJ1-2; no firm D call. The CDR3 is 11 amino acids. Germline V gene data show CDR1 as SGHNT and CDR2 as YYREEE (reference sequence). V lost 0 bases and J lost 7, with 4 bases in between. In DNA, the CDR3 is TGTGCCAGCAGCTTGGCGAGTGGCTACACCTTC. Translating it yields CASSLASGYTF.

The chain couples TRBV23-1 to TRBJ2-3; the D call may be TRBD1 or TRBD2 (6 bases each). TRBV23-1 is designated an ORF whose function remains uncertain. V was cut by 6 bases and J by 0 bases, with 16 bases left in between. The CDR3 covers 16 residues. The CDR3 protein is CASSPRQEGSTDTQYF. CDR3 DNA sequence: TGCGCCAGCAGCCCACGACAGGAGGGGAGCACAGATACGCAGTATTTT.

V is TRBV4-1 and J is TRBJ2-5; 12 nucleotides align to TRBD2. V trimming: 4 bases; J trimming: 3 bases; junction bases outside the gene matches: 9. This CDR3 has 17 amino acids. CDR1 and CDR2 (germline): MGHRA, YSYEKL. The CDR3 reads CASSRPPGLAGEETQYF. CDR3 nucleotides: TGCGCCAGCAGCCGACCTCCGGGACTAGCGGGTGAAGAGACCCAGTACTTC.

The chain has TRBV7-3 and TRBJ1-5; D unclear. V gave up 10 bases and J gave up 5 bases, with 12 bases separating them. CDR1 is SGHTA, CDR2 FQGTGA, per germline. This CDR3 contains 12 residues. The CDR3, as DNA: TGTGCCATCCGGTGCGGCGATCAGCCCCAGCATTTT. Translating it yields CAIRCGDQPQHF. Looking up the rest from reference TRBV7-3 and TRBJ1-5 gives the full variable domain: GAGVSQTPSNKVTEKGKYVELRCDPISGHTALYWYRQSLGQGPEFLIYFQGTGAADDSGLPNDRFFAVRPEGSVSTLKIQRTERGDSAVYLCAIRCGDQPQHFGDGTRLSIL.

This clone has just a few counts. This sample also contains other DNA sequences that code for the same CDR3. The chain combines TRBV18 with TRBJ1-1; a weak D match, TRBD1 (5 bases). CDR3 length equals 13 residues. Germline V CDR1 and CDR2: KGHSH, LQKENI. Trimming stripped 3 bases from V and 1 base from J, with 6 bases between. The chain's CDR3 is CASSPGGNTEAFF. The CDR3 DNA reads as TGTGCCAGCTCACCTGGGGGGAACACTGAAGCTTTCTTT. Based on the CDR3 plus reference TRBV18 and TRBJ1-1, the full variable domain is NAGVMQNPRHLVRRRGQEARLRCSPMKGHSHVYWYRQLPEEGLKFMVYLQKENIIDESGMPKERFSAEFPKEGPSILRIQQVVRGDSAAYFCASSPGGNTEAFFGQGTRLTVV.